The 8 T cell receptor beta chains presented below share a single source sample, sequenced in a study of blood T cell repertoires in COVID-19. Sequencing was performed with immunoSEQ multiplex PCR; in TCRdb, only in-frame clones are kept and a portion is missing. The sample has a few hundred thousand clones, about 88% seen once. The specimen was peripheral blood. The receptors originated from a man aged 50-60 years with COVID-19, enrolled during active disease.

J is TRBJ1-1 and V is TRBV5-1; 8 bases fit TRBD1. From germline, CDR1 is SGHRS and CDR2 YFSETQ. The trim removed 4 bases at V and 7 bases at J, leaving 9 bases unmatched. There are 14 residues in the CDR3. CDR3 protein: CASSLDREQHEAFF. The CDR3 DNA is TGCGCCAGCAGCCTGGACAGGGAACAACATGAAGCTTTCTTT.

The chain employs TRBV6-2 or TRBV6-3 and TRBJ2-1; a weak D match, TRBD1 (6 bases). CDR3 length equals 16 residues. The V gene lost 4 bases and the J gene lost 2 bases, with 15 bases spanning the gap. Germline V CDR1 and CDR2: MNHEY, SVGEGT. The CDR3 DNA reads TGTGCCAGCAGTTCACAAATCAGGGGTACCTACAATGAGCAGTTCTTC. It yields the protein CASSSQIRGTYNEQFF.

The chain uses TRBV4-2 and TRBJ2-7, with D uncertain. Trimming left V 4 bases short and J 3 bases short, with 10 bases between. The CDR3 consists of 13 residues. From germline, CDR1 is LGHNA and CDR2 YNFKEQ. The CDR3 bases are TGTGCCAGCAGCCCGCGCCTGAACTACGAGCAGTACTTC. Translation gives CASSPRLNYEQYF.

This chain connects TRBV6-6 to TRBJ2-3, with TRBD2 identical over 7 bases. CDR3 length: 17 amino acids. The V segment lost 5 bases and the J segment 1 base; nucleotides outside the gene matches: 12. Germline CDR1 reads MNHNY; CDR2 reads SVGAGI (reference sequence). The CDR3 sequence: CASSHHRLAGRTDTQYF. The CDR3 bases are TGTGCCAGCAGTCACCACAGATTAGCGGGCCGCACAGATACGCAGTATTTT.

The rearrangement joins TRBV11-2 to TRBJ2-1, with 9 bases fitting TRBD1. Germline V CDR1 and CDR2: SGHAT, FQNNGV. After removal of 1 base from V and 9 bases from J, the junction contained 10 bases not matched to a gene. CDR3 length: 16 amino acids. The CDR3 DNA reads TGTGCCAGCAGCTTAGCAGGGACAGGGTTCAGCCTTGAGCAGTTCTTC. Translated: CASSLAGTGFSLEQFF.

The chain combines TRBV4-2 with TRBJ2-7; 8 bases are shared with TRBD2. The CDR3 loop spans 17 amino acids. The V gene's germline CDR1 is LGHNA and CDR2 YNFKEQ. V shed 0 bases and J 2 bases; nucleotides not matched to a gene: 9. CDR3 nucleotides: TGTGCCAGCAGCCAAGAAGCGAGAACTAGCGGAACCTACGAGCAGTACTTC. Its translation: CASSQEARTSGTYEQYF.

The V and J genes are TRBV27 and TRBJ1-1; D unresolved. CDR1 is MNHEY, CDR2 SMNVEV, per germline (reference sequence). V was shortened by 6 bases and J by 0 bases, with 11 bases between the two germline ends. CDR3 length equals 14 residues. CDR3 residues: CASRPTNMNTEAFF. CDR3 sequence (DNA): TGTGCCAGCAGGCCGACAAATATGAACACTGAAGCTTTCTTT.

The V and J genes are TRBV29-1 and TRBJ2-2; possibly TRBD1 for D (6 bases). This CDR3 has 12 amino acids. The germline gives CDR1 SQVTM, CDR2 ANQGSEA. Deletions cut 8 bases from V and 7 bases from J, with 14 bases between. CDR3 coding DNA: TGCAGCACCCGGACAGAGATCGGGGAGCTGTTTTTT. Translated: CSTRTEIGELFF.